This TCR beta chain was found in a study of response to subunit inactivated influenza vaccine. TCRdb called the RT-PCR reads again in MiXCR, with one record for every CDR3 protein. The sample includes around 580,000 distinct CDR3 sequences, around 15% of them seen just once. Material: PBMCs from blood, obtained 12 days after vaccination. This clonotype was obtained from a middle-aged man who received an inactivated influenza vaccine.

Here the CDR3 DNA reads TGCAGTGCTAGAGTCACAGTCCAGGGAGAGACCCAGTACTTC. Its translation: CSARVTVQGETQYF. The chain joins TRBV20-1 to TRBJ2-5, with a tentative D call TRBD1 (5 bases). This CDR3 comprises 14 residues. Germline CDR1 reads DFQATT; CDR2 reads SNEGSKA (reference sequence). Trimming left V 1 base short and J 4 bases short, with 13 bases between.